This TCR beta chain was captured in a study of technical replicates of blood from a few donors. The CDR3 sequence is 15 residues long. The germline V gene encodes CDR1 SQVTM and CDR2 ANQGSEA. The V gene lost 5 bases and the J gene lost 4 bases, with 21 bases spanning the gap. Assay: immunoSEQ multiplex PCR; the TCRdb copy retains only in-frame clones and omits some. This sample has more than 60,000 clones, with 85% to 95% found just once. This clone showed up just once. The clonotype comes from a human donor in good health. Sequencing was done on a sample of T cells isolated from PBMCs. V and J are TRBV29-1 and TRBJ2-7; D is unclear. The CDR3 bases are TGCAGCGTTACCGGTGACACCCATACCACTTACGAGCAGTACTTC. Its protein is CSVTGDTHTTYEQYF.